Shown below are 28 T cell receptor beta chains from a single sample sequenced in a study of siplizumab effects on memory and regulatory T cells. The method was immunoSEQ multiplex PCR; TCRdb's version includes in-frame clones alone and lacks a portion of them. The data hold approximately 110,000 clones, with about 92% observed a single time. The source material was CD4+ T cells sorted from blood. The origin of the receptors is a human donor in good health.

This chain links TRBV4-2 with TRBJ2-2; 8 bases match TRBD1. Germline values: CDR1 LGHNA, CDR2 YNFKEQ. This CDR3 has 16 residues. After removal of 3 bases from V and 0 bases from J, the junction contained 3 bases not matched to a gene. The CDR3 coding sequence is TGTGCCAGCAGCCAGGGACAGGAGACGAACACCGGGGAGCTGTTTTTT. This translates into CASSQGQETNTGELFF.

This sequence joins TRBV30 and TRBJ2-7, with a weak D call TRBD2 (7 bases). The CDR3 contains 15 residues. Trimming cost V 5 bases and J 3 bases, with 20 bases left between them. In germline, CDR1 is GTSNPN, CDR2 SVGIG (reference sequence). CDR3 sequence: CAWDAGALGSYEQYF. The CDR3, as DNA: TGTGCCTGGGATGCGGGGGCGCTTGGGAGCTACGAGCAGTACTTC.

V is TRBV9 and J is TRBJ2-1; TRBD2 matches at 9 bases. Germline V lookup: CDR1 SGDLS, CDR2 YYNGEE. V lost 0 bases and J lost 0; bases outside the gene matches: 7. The CDR3 totals 18 residues. Here the CDR3 reads CASSVGGGGSFSYNEQFF. CDR3 sequence (DNA): TGTGCCAGCAGCGTAGGCGGGGGGGGCTCTTTCTCCTACAATGAGCAGTTCTTC.

This chain joins TRBV30 and TRBJ2-5; possibly TRBD1 for D (5 bases). Germline V CDR1 and CDR2: GTSNPN, SVGIG (reference sequence). Trimming removed 2 bases at V and 5 bases at J, with 15 bases between. The CDR3 length is 14 residues. CDR3 sequence: CAWSRGQGGETQYF. CDR3 DNA: TGTGCCTGGAGTCGTGGGCAGGGCGGCGAGACCCAGTACTTC.

This rearrangement joins TRBV5-4 to TRBJ2-7; 9 bases are shared with TRBD1. CDR1 and CDR2 from the germline V gene are SGHNT and YYREEE (reference sequence). The CDR3 is made up of 15 amino acids. J gave up 1 base and V 0 bases, and 2 bases lay outside the gene matches. CDR3 loop: CASSLVGQGSYEQYF. In DNA, the CDR3 is TGTGCCAGCAGCTTGGTGGGACAGGGTTCCTACGAGCAGTACTTC. Combining the CDR3 with reference TRBV5-4 and TRBJ2-7 gives the whole variable domain ETGVTQSPTHLIKTRGQQVTLRCSSQSGHNTVSWYQQALGQGPQFIFQYYREEENGRGNFPPRFSGLQFPNYSSELNVNALELDDSALYLCASSLVGQGSYEQYFGPGTRLTVT.

This chain connects TRBV4-1 to TRBJ1-2; 7 bases map to TRBD1. V lost 3 bases and J lost 2; bases outside the gene matches: 9. CDR1 is MGHRA and CDR2 is YSYEKL in the germline V gene. This CDR3 has 16 residues. The CDR3 bases are TGCGCCAGCAGCCACCTGACCGGGACAGAAAACTATGGCTACACCTTC. Protein product: CASSHLTGTENYGYTF.

This chain uses TRBV9 with TRBJ2-5; tentatively, D is TRBD1 (6 bases). V was pared by 0 bases and J by 0 bases, with 9 bases between. There are 15 residues in the CDR3. Germline loops: CDR1 SGDLS, CDR2 YYNGEE. The CDR3 coding sequence is TGTGCCAGCAGCGTAGATCGGGACAACCAAGAGACCCAGTACTTC. The encoded protein is CASSVDRDNQETQYF.

This chain uses TRBV21-1 with TRBJ1-1; TRBD1, the D gene given by the table, was not confirmed from the DNA. TRBV21-1 is a pseudogene segment. The CDR3 covers 14 residues. Written as DNA, the CDR3 is TGTGCCAGCACCCCGGGACAGCTGAACACTGAAGCTTTCTTT. Its protein is CASTPGQLNTEAFF.

The chain links TRBV13 to TRBJ1-3; D gene uncertain. V was pared by 6 bases and J by 3 bases, with 12 bases between. The CDR3 consists of 14 residues. Germline V CDR1 and CDR2: PRHDT, FYEKMQ (reference sequence). CDR3 region: CASRVTGDGNTIYF. Here the CDR3 DNA reads TGTGCCAGCAGGGTTACGGGTGATGGAAACACCATATATTTT.

The CDR3 spells CASSPGRDEGQPQHF. CDR3 nucleotides: TGTGCCAGCTCACCAGGCAGGGATGAGGGCCAGCCCCAGCATTTT. The J gene is TRBJ1-5, the V gene TRBV18, with a possible D match to TRBD1 (5 bases). Germline V gives CDR1 KGHSH, CDR2 LQKENI. V gave up 2 bases and J gave up 7 bases, with 15 bases separating them. The CDR3 has 15 residues.

This rearrangement joins TRBV6-5 to TRBJ1-2; D ambiguous. V was shortened by 4 bases and J by 7 bases, with 19 bases between the two germline ends. The CDR3 covers 15 residues. The germline V gene has CDR1 MNHEY and CDR2 SVGAGI. In DNA, the CDR3 is TGTGCCAGCAGTTCCCTCTCGGCCTCCGCGGGTGGCTACACCTTC. Protein sequence: CASSSLSASAGGYTF.

V and J are TRBV5-6 and TRBJ1-3; tentative D call: TRBD1 (6 bases). The CDR3 extends over 14 amino acids. V was pared by 5 bases and J by 2 bases, with 11 bases between. Germline V gene sequence: CDR1 SGHDT, CDR2 YYEEEE. The CDR3 sequence is CASSFPGAGNTIYF. CDR3 sequence (DNA): TGTGCCAGCAGTTTTCCAGGGGCTGGAAACACCATATATTTT.

This chain connects TRBV5-6 to TRBJ2-5; TRBD2 agrees at 8 bases. Germline assignment: CDR1 SGHDT and CDR2 YYEEEE. Germline trimming cut 2 bases from V and 7 bases from J; bases unmatched to any gene: 16. The CDR3 runs to 17 residues. The CDR3 nucleotides are TGTGCCAGCAGCTTCTTGGCGGGACTAGGAGGAGGGGGGACCCAGTACTTC. This encodes CASSFLAGLGGGGTQYF. The complete variable domain, with remaining parts taken from reference TRBV5-6 and TRBJ2-5, reads DAGVTQSPTHLIKTRGQQVTLRCSPKSGHDTVSWYQQALGQGPQFIFQYYEEEERQRGNFPDRFSGHQFPNYSSELNVNALLLGDSALYLCASSFLAGLGGGGTQYFGPGTRLLVL.

The chain links TRBV5-8 to TRBJ1-2; 7 nucleotides line up with TRBD1. Losses at the gene ends were 5 bases for V and 4 bases for J; bases not matched to a gene: 5. Germline V lookup: CDR1 SGHTS, CDR2 YDEGEE. The CDR3 contains 13 residues. The CDR3 DNA sequence: TGTGCCAGCAGTACAGGGGTTAGCTATGGCTACACCTTC. This translates into CASSTGVSYGYTF.

The rearrangement links TRBV30 to TRBJ1-1; D is possibly TRBD1 (6 bases). The germline V gene has CDR1 GTSNPN and CDR2 SVGIG (reference sequence). V was trimmed by 4 bases and J by 0 bases, leaving 12 bases between them. The CDR3 contains 14 residues. CDR3 bases: TGTGCCTGGAACTTCAGGGGACTGAACACTGAAGCTTTCTTT. Translated, it gives CAWNFRGLNTEAFF.

The rearrangement uses TRBV2 and TRBJ2-3; 7 nucleotides align to TRBD1. Germline-derived CDR1 and CDR2 are SNHLY and FYNNEI. CDR3 length equals 16 residues. J was trimmed by 6 bases and V by 5 bases; bases with no gene match: 14. DNA for the CDR3: TGTGCCAGCAGTCTGACAGGGTCTAATTCCGCTGATACGCAGTATTTT. This translates into CASSLTGSNSADTQYF.

The chain combines TRBV6-6 with TRBJ1-3; D remains ambiguous. The CDR3 spans 15 residues. Trimming left V 5 bases short and J 0 bases short, with 11 bases between. Germline-derived CDR1 and CDR2 are MNHNY and SVGAGI (reference sequence). In DNA form, the CDR3 reads TGTGCCAGCAGTCCACAAATCAGCTCTGGAAACACCATATATTTT. Encoded protein: CASSPQISSGNTIYF.

CDR3 amino acids: CASSTGNMNTEAFF. The CDR3 coding sequence is TGCGCCAGCAGCACGGGGAATATGAACACTGAAGCTTTCTTT. The J gene is TRBJ1-1, the V gene TRBV5-1; D gene uncertain. The CDR3 runs 14 residues. Germline V gene lookup returns CDR1 SGHRS and CDR2 YFSETQ. Trimming cost V 4 bases and J 0 bases, with 10 bases left between them.

The CDR3 protein is CASRPDTYYGYTF. The CDR3 DNA reads as TGCGCCAGCAGACCGGACACCTACTATGGCTACACCTTC. V and J are TRBV5-1 and TRBJ1-2, with D maybe TRBD1 (5 bases). CDR1 is SGHRS and CDR2 is YFSETQ in the germline V gene. V lost 5 bases and J lost 3, with 11 bases in between. The CDR3 has 13 amino acids. The complete variable domain, with remaining parts taken from reference TRBV5-1 and TRBJ1-2, reads KAGVTQTPRYLIKTRGQQVTLSCSPISGHRSVSWYQQTPGQGLQFLFEYFSETQRNKGNFPGRFSGRQFSNSRSEMNVSTLELGDSALYLCASRPDTYYGYTFGSGTRLTVV.

The rearrangement links TRBV27 to TRBJ2-7, with no clear D. Germline V gene lookup returns CDR1 MNHEY and CDR2 SMNVEV (reference sequence). CDR3 length: 12 residues. Trimming took off 4 bases at V and 3 bases at J, with 7 bases between the two ends. This CDR3 reads CASSSDGYEQYF. The CDR3 nucleotides read TGTGCCAGCAGTTCGGATGGCTACGAGCAGTACTTC.

V gene TRBV6-1 combines with J gene TRBJ2-7; D is unresolved. From germline, CDR1 is MNHNS and CDR2 SASEGT. V was pared by 3 bases and J by 4 bases, with 7 bases between. There are 12 residues in the CDR3. This chain's CDR3 is CASSDRPYEQYF. CDR3 in DNA: TGTGCCAGCAGTGATCGACCTTACGAGCAGTACTTC.

The genes are TRBV6-5 and TRBJ2-1, with TRBD2 matching over 8 bases. The CDR3 is 15 amino acids. V lost 2 bases and J lost 6; bases outside the gene matches: 6. Germline values: CDR1 MNHEY, CDR2 SVGAGI. The CDR3 is CASSYRAGASNEQFF. Here the CDR3 DNA reads TGTGCCAGCAGTTACCGAGCGGGAGCCTCCAATGAGCAGTTCTTC.

The J gene is TRBJ1-4, the V gene TRBV6-1; maybe TRBD1 (5 bases). Between the trimmed V and J ends, which lost 8 bases and 7 bases, there was a span of 17 bases. CDR3 length equals 14 residues. Germline-derived CDR1 and CDR2 are MNHNS and SASEGT. CDR3 protein: CASRPGSRGEKLFF. CDR3 nucleotides: TGTGCCAGCCGACCAGGGTCGCGGGGTGAAAAACTGTTTTTT.

The chain couples TRBV7-9 to TRBJ2-5, with D possibly TRBD2 on 6 matching bases. Germline V gene data show CDR1 as SEHNR and CDR2 as FQNEAQ (reference sequence). V was shortened by 5 bases and J by 6 bases, with 19 bases between the two germline ends. The CDR3 sequence is 15 residues long. CDR3 nucleotide sequence: TGTGCCAGCAGCCTACCGGGACTGCTCGCTCAGACCCAGTACTTC. It translates to CASSLPGLLAQTQYF.

This clone was detected only a few times. The V and J genes are TRBV7-2 and TRBJ1-2; 7 nucleotides agree with TRBD1. Germline V lookup: CDR1 SGHTA, CDR2 FQGNSA. The CDR3 loop spans 13 amino acids. J lost 7 bases, V lost 5 bases, and 7 bases had no gene match. This chain's CDR3 is CASSRDSFRGYTF. The CDR3 DNA reads TGTGCCAGCAGCCGGGACAGCTTCCGTGGCTACACCTTC.

The CDR3 spells CASTRTSGGRHNEQFF. The CDR3 DNA reads TGTGCCAGCACCCGGACTAGCGGGGGCCGACACAATGAGCAGTTCTTC. V and J are TRBV27 and TRBJ2-1, with TRBD2 matching 13 bases. The germline gives CDR1 MNHEY, CDR2 SMNVEV (reference sequence). The trim removed 7 bases at V and 5 bases at J, leaving 8 bases unmatched. This CDR3 spans 16 amino acids.

The chain is built from TRBV27 and TRBJ1-2, with D perhaps TRBD1 (5 bases). Between the trimmed V and J ends, which lost 7 bases and 1 base, there was a span of 13 bases. Germline loops: CDR1 MNHEY, CDR2 SMNVEV (reference sequence). The CDR3 runs 14 residues. The DNA for the CDR3 is TGTGCCAGCATCCGGGGGGATAATAACTATGGCTACACCTTC. As protein: CASIRGDNNYGYTF.

The rearrangement joins TRBV29-1 to TRBJ2-7; D not resolved. Looked up from germline, CDR1 is SQVTM and CDR2 is ANQGSEA. The V gene lost 4 bases and the J gene lost 1 base, with 8 bases spanning the gap. The CDR3 has 12 residues. CDR3 residues: CSVVKGSYEQYF. CDR3 nucleotide sequence: TGCAGCGTTGTAAAGGGTTCCTACGAGCAGTACTTC.